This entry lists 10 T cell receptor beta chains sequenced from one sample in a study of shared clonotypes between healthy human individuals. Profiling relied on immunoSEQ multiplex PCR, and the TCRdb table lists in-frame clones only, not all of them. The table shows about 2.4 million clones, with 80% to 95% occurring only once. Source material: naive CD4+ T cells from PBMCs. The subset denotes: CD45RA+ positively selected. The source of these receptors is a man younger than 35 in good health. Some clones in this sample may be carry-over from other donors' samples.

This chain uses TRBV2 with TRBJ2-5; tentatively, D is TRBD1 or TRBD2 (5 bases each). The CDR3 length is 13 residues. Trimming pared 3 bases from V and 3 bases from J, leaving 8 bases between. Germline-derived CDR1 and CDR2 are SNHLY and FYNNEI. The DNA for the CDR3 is TGTGCCAGCAGTGAGGGACCCGAAGAGACCCAGTACTTC. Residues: CASSEGPEETQYF.

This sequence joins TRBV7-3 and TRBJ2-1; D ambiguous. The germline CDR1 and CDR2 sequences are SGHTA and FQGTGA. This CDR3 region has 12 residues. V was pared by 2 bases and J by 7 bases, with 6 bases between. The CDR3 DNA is TGTGCCAGCAGCTTATACGGGAATGAGCAGTTCTTC. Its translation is CASSLYGNEQFF.

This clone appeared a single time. DNA for the CDR3: TGTGCCAGCATGCCCAGGGTGGATCAGCCCCAGCATTTT. Translation: CASMPRVDQPQHF. This chain links TRBV2 with TRBJ1-5; possibly TRBD1 for D (5 bases). Germline assignment: CDR1 SNHLY and CDR2 FYNNEI. The ends were cut back, 7 bases at V and 5 bases at J, with 12 bases in the middle. The CDR3 length is 13 residues.

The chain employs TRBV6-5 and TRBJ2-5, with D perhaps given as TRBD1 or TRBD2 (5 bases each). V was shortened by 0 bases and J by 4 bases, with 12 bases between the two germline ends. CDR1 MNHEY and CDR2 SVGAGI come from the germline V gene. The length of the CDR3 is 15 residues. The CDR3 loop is CASSYSPGLRETQYF. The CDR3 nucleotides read TGTGCCAGCAGTTACTCTCCGGGGCTTCGAGAGACCCAGTACTTC.

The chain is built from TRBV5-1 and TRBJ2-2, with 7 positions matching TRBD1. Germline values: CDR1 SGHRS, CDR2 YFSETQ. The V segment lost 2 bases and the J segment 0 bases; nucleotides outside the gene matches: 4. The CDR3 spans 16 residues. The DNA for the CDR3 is TGCGCCAGCAGCTTCCGGGACAGAACGAACACCGGGGAGCTGTTTTTT. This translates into CASSFRDRTNTGELFF.

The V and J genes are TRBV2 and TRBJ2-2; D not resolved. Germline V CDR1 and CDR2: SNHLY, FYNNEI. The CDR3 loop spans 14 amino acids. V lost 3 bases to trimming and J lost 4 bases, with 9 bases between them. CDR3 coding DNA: TGTGCCAGCAGTGACGCGGCGGTCACCGGGGAGCTGTTTTTT. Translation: CASSDAAVTGELFF. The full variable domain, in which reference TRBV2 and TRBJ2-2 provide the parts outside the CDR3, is EPEVTQTPSHQVTQMGQEVILRCVPISNHLYFYWYRQILGQKVEFLVSFYNNEISEKSEIFDDQFSVERPDGSNFTLKIRSTKLEDSAMYFCASSDAAVTGELFFGEGSRLTVL.

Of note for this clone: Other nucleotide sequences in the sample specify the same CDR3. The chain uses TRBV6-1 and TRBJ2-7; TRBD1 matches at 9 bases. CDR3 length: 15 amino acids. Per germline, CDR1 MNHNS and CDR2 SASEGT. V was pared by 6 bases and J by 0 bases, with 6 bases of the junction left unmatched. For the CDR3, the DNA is TGTGCCAGCAGGACTCCGGGACAGGGCTCCTACGAGCAGTACTTC. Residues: CASRTPGQGSYEQYF.

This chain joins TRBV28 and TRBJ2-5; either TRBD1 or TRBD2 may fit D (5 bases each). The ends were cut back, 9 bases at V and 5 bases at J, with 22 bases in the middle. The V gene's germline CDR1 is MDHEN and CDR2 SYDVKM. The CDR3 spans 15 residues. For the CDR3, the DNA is TGTGCCAGTCGAGGGACCGTCCTCTTAGCCGAGACCCAGTACTTC. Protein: CASRGTVLLAETQYF.

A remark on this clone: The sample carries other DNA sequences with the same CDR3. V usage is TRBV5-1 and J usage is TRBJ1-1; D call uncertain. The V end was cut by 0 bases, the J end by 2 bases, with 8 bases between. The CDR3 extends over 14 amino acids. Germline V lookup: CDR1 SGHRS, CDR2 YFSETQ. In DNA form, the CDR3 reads TGCGCCAGCAGCTTGGGGACGGGAAACACTGAAGCTTTCTTT. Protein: CASSLGTGNTEAFF.

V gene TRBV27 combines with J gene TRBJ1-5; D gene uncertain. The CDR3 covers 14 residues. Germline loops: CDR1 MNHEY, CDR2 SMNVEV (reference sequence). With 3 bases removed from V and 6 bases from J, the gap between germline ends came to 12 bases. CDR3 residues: CASSFEAGGQPQHF. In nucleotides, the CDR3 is TGTGCCAGCAGTTTTGAGGCCGGCGGTCAGCCCCAGCATTTT.